The rows below give T cell receptor beta chains drawn from one sample of a study of cytomegalovirus exposure and HLA in healthy donors. Clones were sequenced by immunoSEQ multiplex PCR, and TCRdb holds only the in-frame ones, with some missing. The table shows some 65,000 clones, with roughly 70% occurring only once. Sequencing was performed on PBMCs. Receptors originate from a man aged 50-59 years in good health and CMV-seropositive. Each CDR3 is given with its conserved first and last residue. The order of the fields is V gene, D gene, clone size, J gene, CDR3 DNA, CDR3 protein. A D gene is named only where the DNA matches it firmly. Size tells how often a clone was seen (once, few, many) or the class of an expanded clone, and some rows leave it out.

TRBV4-1	.	.	TRBJ2-2	TGCGCCAGCAGCCTCCCGGGGTACGCGGGGGAGCTGTTTTTT	CASSLPGYAGELFF
TRBV29-1	TRBD2	few	TRBJ2-1	TGCAGTAAGGCTAGCGGGAGAGCCAATGAGCAGTTCTTC	CSKASGRANEQFF
TRBV27	TRBD2	.	TRBJ2-7	TGTGCCAGCAGTCTCCTAGCGGGAGCCGGCGAGCAGTACTTC	CASSLLAGAGEQYF
TRBV10-2	TRBD2	.	TRBJ2-7	TGCGCCAGCAGTGGCCCACTAGCGGGAGGCCGATACTACGAGCAGTACTTC	CASSGPLAGGRYYEQYF
TRBV5-6	TRBD1	.	TRBJ2-1	TGTGCCAGCATCCGATCCACCGGGACAGATTACAATGAGCAGTTCTTC	CASIRSTGTDYNEQFF
TRBV30	.	few	TRBJ2-2	TGTGCCTGGAGGCTCGATCCTACTGCCGGGGAGCTGTTTTTT	CAWRLDPTAGELFF
TRBV18	TRBD1	.	TRBJ2-5	TGTGCCAGCTCACCTAAGGGACAGACTTGGCAAGAGACCCAGTACTTC	CASSPKGQTWQETQYF
TRBV7-9	TRBD1	.	TRBJ2-5	TGTGCCAGCAGCTTTCCCTCGACAGGGGGCCGTATTACCCAGTACTTC	CASSFPSTGGRITQYF
TRBV30	.	.	TRBJ1-6	TGTGCCTGGAGTGCGGTACGCTCCTATAATTCACCCCTCCACTTT	CAWSAVRSYNSPLHF
TRBV9	TRBD1	few	TRBJ1-3	TGTGCCAGCAGCCCATCGTGGCAGGGGGCAGCTGGAAACACCATATATTTT	CASSPSWQGAAGNTIYF
TRBV6-1	TRBD1	.	TRBJ1-1	TGTGCCAGCAGGTCCGCGACAGGGGGAACTGAAGCTTTCTTT	CASRSATGGTEAFF